This T cell receptor (beta chain) was observed in a study of T-cell memory formation after mild COVID-19. Study at large: Largely, TCR clusters stayed within a single donor.

After 5'RACE with constant-segment primers, TCR alpha and TCR beta cDNA libraries carrying sample barcodes and UMIs were obtained. TCRdb analysed the 5' RACE reads with MiXCR anew, one entry per CDR3 protein. The sample includes roughly 600,000 distinct CDR3 sequences, roughly 18% seen only once; the top ten take 12%. Study results and limitations: For second-wave clones that peaked at day 37, SARS-CoV-2 specificity went unverified. Detection of some responders pre-infection suggested pre-existing cross-reactive memory T cells participated.

This clonotype was found a few times. Its specificity is not known. With 5 bases removed from V and 5 bases from J, the gap between germline ends came to 15 bases. This CDR3 is built from 14 residues. Germline lookup yields CDR1 SGHTA and CDR2 FQGNSA. This sequence was found in an adult woman who had mild COVID-19 (a few samples of this study predate the infection). Cell type and time point are not known. J is TRBJ2-5 and V is TRBV7-2; no clear D. Sequences were obtained from PBMCs or a T cell subset sorted from them (not recorded which). The CDR3 DNA sequence: TGTGCCAGCAGCCCCCCCGCGAGATATGAGACCCAGTACTTC. Translating gives CASSPPARYETQYF.